A selection of T cell receptor beta chains follows, all from one sample in a study of shared T cell receptors in the human thymus. Sequenced by immunoSEQ multiplex PCR; TCRdb stores in-frame clones only, minus some. The top ten clones hold roughly 0.0097% of a sample with approximately 660,000 clones, more than 75% of them seen once. The same sample was also used in a study of human thymus T cells.

The sequenced sample consisted of thymocytes. These receptors originate from a boy in the first two years of life with a congenital heart defect. CDR3s include the opening cysteine and the closing phenylalanine or tryptophan. A D gene is named only where the DNA matches it firmly. Part of the rows lack a size; the others show once, few, many or a class for expanded clones.

size	J	D	V	DNA	CDR3
NA	TRBJ2-7	TRBD2	TRBV5-4	TGTGCCAGCAGCTTCCTTGGCGGGAGGGGCTACGAGCAGTACTTC	CASSFLGGRGYEQYF
NA	TRBJ2-1	TRBD2	TRBV7-9	TGTGCCAGCAGCTTGTCGAGTAGCGGGAGGGCCCCTAATGAGCAGTTCTTC	CASSLSSSGRAPNEQFF
once	TRBJ2-7	NA	TRBV10-3	TGTGCCATCAGTGCATTAAACAGGAGGGGTATCCACGAGCAGTACTTC	CAISALNRRGIHEQYF
NA	TRBJ2-7	TRBD2	TRBV9	TGTGCCAGCAGCGTTAGCGGGCCTACCTCCTACGAGCAGTACTTC	CASSVSGPTSYEQYF
NA	TRBJ1-4	TRBD1	TRBV7-9	TGTGCCAGCAGCTCCTCAAACCGACAGGGGGCTGGTGAAAAACTGTTTTTT	CASSSSNRQGAGEKLFF
NA	TRBJ2-2	NA	TRBV19	TGTGCCAGTAGTATAGCGGGCGGGGAGCTGTTTTTT	CASSIAGGELFF
NA	TRBJ2-3	NA	TRBV7-3	TGTGCCAGCAGCGCTGGGGCAGGGGGCACAGATACGCAGTATTTT	CASSAGAGGTDTQYF
NA	TRBJ1-2	TRBD1	TRBV12-5	TGTGCTAGTGGTTTGCTCGAGGGGGGGACAGGTTCCTACTATGGCTACACCTTC	CASGLLEGGTGSYYGYTF
NA	TRBJ2-1	TRBD1	TRBV25-1	TGTGCCAGCAGTAACCACAGGGGTGGCGATGAGCAGTTCTTC	CASSNHRGGDEQFF
NA	TRBJ1-1	NA	TRBV5-1	TGCGCCAGCAGCCGCGGGGGGGCCGGGGACACTGAAGCTTTCTTT	CASSRGGAGDTEAFF
NA	TRBJ1-4	NA	TRBV11-3	TGTGCCAGCAGCTCGGGTTCCAGACGGGAAAAACTGTTTTTT	CASSSGSRREKLFF
NA	TRBJ2-7	NA	TRBV14	TGTGCCAGCAGCCAAGAACAACAGTCCCCCTACGAGCAGTACTTC	CASSQEQQSPYEQYF
NA	TRBJ2-7	NA	TRBV27	TGTGCCAGCAGTTTATCGACCCCGCGACTGGAGCTTCCCTACGAGCAGTACTTC	CASSLSTPRLELPYEQYF
NA	TRBJ2-7	TRBD1	TRBV29-1	TGCAGCGTTCTGCAGGGGACAGGGAGGGGCCCCTACGAGCAGTACTTC	CSVLQGTGRGPYEQYF
NA	TRBJ2-3	TRBD2	TRBV27	TGTGCCAGCAGCCTAAGTGGCGGGAGCGCAGATACGCAGTATTTT	CASSLSGGSADTQYF
NA	TRBJ2-7	TRBD1	TRBV7-9	TGTGCCAGCAGCTCTAACAGGGGCCCAAAGTACGAGCAGTACTTC	CASSSNRGPKYEQYF